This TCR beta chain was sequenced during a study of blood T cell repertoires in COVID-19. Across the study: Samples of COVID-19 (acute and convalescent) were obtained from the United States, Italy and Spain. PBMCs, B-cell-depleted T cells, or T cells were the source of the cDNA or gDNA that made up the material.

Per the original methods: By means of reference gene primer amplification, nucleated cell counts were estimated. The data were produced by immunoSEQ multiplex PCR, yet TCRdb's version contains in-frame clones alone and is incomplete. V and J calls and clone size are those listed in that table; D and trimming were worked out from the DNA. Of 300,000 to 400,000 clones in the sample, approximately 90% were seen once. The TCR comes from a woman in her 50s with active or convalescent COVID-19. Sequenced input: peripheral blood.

The CDR3 bases are TGTGCCAGTAACCTAAATGCTGGTGTCACTGAAGCTTTCTTT. As protein: CASNLNAGVTEAFF. This chain joins TRBV19 and TRBJ1-1; D is unclear. The germline CDR1 and CDR2 sequences are LNHDA and SQIVND (reference sequence). V was cut by 7 bases and J by 4 bases, with 16 bases left in between. This CDR3 contains 14 residues. The complete variable domain, with remaining parts taken from reference TRBV19 and TRBJ1-1, reads DGGITQSPKYLFRKEGQNVTLSCEQNLNHDAMYWYRQDPGQGLRLIYYSQIVNDFQKGDIAEGYSVSREKKESFPLTVTSAQKNPTAFYLCASNLNAGVTEAFFGQGTRLTVV.